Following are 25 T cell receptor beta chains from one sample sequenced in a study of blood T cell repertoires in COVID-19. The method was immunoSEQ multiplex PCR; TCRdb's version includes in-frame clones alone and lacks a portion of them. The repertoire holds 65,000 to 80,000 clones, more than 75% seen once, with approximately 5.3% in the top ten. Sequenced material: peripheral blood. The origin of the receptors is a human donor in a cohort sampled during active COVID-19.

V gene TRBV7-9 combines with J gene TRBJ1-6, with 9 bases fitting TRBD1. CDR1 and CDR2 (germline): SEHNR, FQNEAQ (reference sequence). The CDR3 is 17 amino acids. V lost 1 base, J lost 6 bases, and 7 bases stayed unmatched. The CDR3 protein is CASSLGSGTGPNSPLHF. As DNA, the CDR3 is TGTGCCAGCAGCTTAGGGTCAGGGACAGGGCCTAATTCACCCCTCCACTTT. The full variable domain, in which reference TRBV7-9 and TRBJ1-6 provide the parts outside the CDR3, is DTGVSQNPRHKITKRGQNVTFRCDPISEHNRLYWYRQTLGQGPEFLTYFQNEAQLEKSRLLSDRFSAERPKGSFSTLEIQRTEQGDSAMYLCASSLGSGTGPNSPLHFGNGTRLTVT.

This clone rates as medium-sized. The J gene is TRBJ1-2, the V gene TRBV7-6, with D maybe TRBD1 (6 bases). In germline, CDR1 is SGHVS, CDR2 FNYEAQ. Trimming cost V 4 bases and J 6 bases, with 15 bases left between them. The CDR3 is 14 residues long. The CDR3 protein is CASSSIGGENGYTF. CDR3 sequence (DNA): TGTGCCAGCAGCTCGATAGGGGGGGAGAATGGCTACACCTTC.

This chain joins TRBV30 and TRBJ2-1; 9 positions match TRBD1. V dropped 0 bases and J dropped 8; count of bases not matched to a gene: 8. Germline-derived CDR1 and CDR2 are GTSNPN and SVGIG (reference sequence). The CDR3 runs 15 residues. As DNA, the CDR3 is TGTGCCTGGAGTGTACTAGGGACAGGGTCGGATGAGCAGTTCTTC. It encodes CAWSVLGTGSDEQFF.

The CDR3 nucleotides are TGTGCCAGCACCTGGGGAACAGGGGCCGGCGGCTACACCTTC. Its protein is CASTWGTGAGGYTF. The chain uses TRBV7-2 and TRBJ1-2; 7 bases are a match to TRBD1. CDR1 is SGHTA, CDR2 FQGNSA, per germline. This CDR3 comprises 14 residues. J lost 8 bases, V lost 7 bases, and 13 bases had no gene match. The full variable domain, with the rest looked up from reference TRBV7-2 and TRBJ1-2, is GAGVSQSPSNKVTEKGKDVELRCDPISGHTALYWYRQSLGQGLEFLIYFQGNSAPDKSGLPSDRFSAERTGGSVSTLTIQRTQQEDSAVYLCASTWGTGAGGYTFGSGTRLTVV.

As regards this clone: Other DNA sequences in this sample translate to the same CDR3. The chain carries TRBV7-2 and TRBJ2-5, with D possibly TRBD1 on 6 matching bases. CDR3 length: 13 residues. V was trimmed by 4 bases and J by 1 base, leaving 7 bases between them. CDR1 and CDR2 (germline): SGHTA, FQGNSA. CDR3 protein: CASSYRVQETQYF. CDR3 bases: TGTGCCAGCAGCTACAGGGTCCAAGAGACCCAGTACTTC.

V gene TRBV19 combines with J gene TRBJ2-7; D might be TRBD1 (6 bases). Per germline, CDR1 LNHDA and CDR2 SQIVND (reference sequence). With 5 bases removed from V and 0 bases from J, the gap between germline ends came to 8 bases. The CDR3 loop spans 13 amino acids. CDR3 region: CASSLTGSYEQYF. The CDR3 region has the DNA TGTGCCAGTAGTCTGACAGGCTCCTACGAGCAGTACTTC.

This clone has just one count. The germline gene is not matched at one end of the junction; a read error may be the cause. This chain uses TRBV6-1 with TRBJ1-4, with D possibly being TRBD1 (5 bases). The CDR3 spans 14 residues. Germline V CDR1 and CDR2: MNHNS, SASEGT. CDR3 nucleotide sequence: TGTGCCAGCATTGAAACGGACACGAATGAAAAACTGTTTTTT. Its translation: CASIETDTNEKLFF.

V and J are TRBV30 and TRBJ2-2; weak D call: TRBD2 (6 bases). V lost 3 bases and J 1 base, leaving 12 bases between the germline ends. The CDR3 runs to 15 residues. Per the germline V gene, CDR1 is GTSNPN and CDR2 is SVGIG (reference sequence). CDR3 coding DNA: TGTGCCTGGAGACCCGGGACTTGGAACACCGGGGAGCTGTTTTTT. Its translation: CAWRPGTWNTGELFF. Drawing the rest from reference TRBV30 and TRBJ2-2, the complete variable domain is SQTIHQWPATLVQPVGSPLSLECTVEGTSNPNLYWYRQAAGRGLQLLFYSVGIGQISSEVPQNLSASRPQDRQFILSSKKLLLSDSGFYLCAWRPGTWNTGELFFGEGSRLTVL.

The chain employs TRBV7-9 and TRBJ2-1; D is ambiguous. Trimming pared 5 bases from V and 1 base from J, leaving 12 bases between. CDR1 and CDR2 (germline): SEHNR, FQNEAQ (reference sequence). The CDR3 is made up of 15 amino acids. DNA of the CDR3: TGTGCCAGCAGCCCCCCCCTGACTTCCTACAATGAGCAGTTCTTC. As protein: CASSPPLTSYNEQFF. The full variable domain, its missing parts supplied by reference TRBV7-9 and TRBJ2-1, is DTGVSQNPRHKITKRGQNVTFRCDPISEHNRLYWYRQTLGQGPEFLTYFQNEAQLEKSRLLSDRFSAERPKGSFSTLEIQRTEQGDSAMYLCASSPPLTSYNEQFFGPGTRLTVL.

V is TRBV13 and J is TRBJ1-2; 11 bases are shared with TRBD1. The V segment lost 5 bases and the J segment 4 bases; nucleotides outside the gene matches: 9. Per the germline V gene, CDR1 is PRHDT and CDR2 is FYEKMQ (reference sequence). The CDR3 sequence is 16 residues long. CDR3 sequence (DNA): TGTGCCAGCAGCATCGGGACAGGGGGAAATTTCTATGGCTACACCTTC. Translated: CASSIGTGGNFYGYTF.

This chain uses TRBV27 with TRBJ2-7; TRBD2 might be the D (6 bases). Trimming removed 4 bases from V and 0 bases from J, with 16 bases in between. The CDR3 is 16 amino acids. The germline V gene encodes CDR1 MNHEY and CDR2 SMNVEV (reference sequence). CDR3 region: CASSSPGRGGSYEQYF. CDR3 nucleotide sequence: TGTGCCAGCAGTTCCCCGGGGCGGGGAGGCTCCTACGAGCAGTACTTC.

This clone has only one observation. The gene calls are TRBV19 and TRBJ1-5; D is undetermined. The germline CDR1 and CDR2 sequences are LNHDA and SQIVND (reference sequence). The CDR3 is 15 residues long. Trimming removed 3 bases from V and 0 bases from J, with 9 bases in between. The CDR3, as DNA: TGTGCCAGTAGTATTCGAGAATATAGCAATCAGCCCCAGCATTTT. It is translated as CASSIREYSNQPQHF. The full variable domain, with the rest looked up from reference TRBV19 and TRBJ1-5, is DGGITQSPKYLFRKEGQNVTLSCEQNLNHDAMYWYRQDPGQGLRLIYYSQIVNDFQKGDIAEGYSVSREKKESFPLTVTSAQKNPTAFYLCASSIREYSNQPQHFGDGTRLSIL.

The CDR3 coding sequence is TGCGCCAGCAGTGAGTCTCTAGCGGGGGGCCAAGAGACCCAGTACTTC. It specifies CASSESLAGGQETQYF. The chain joins TRBV10-1 to TRBJ2-5; 11 bases align to TRBD2. The germline gives CDR1 WNHNN, CDR2 SYGVQD (reference sequence). This CDR3 contains 16 residues. Trimming removed 0 bases from V and 1 base from J; junction bases left unmatched: 1.

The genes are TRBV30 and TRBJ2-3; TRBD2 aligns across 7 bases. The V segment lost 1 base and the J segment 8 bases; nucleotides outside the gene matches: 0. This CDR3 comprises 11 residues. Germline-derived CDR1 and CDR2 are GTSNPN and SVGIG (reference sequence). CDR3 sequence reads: CAWSGGGTQYF. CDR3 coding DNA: TGTGCCTGGAGTGGCGGGGGTACGCAGTATTTT. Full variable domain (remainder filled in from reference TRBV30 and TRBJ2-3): SQTIHQWPATLVQPVGSPLSLECTVEGTSNPNLYWYRQAAGRGLQLLFYSVGIGQISSEVPQNLSASRPQDRQFILSSKKLLLSDSGFYLCAWSGGGTQYFGPGTRLTVL.

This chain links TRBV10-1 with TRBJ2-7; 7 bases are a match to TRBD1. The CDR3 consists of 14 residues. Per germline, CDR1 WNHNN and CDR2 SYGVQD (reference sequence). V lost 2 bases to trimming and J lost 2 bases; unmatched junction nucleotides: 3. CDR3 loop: CASSEGTVPYEQYF. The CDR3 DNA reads TGCGCCAGCAGTGAGGGGACAGTTCCCTACGAGCAGTACTTC.

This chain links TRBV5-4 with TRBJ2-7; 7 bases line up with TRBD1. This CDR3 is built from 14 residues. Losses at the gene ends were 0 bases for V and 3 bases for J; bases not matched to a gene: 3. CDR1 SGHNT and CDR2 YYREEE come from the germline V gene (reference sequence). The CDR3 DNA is TGTGCCAGCAGCTTGGGACAGGGCTTCTACGAGCAGTACTTC. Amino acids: CASSLGQGFYEQYF.

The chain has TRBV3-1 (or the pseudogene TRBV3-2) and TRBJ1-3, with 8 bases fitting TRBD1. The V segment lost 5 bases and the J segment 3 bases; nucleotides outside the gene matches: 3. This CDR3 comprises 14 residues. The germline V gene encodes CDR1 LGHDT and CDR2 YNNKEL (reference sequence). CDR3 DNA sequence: TGTGCCAGCAGCGGGACAGGCAATGGAAACACCATATATTTT. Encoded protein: CASSGTGNGNTIYF.

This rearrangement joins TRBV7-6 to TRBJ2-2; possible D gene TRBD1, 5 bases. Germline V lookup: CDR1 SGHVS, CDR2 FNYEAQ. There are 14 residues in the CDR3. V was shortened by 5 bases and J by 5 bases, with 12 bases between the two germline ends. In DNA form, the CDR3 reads TGTGCCAGCAGCCCCAGAAGGGGTACCGGGGAGCTGTTTTTT. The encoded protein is CASSPRRGTGELFF.

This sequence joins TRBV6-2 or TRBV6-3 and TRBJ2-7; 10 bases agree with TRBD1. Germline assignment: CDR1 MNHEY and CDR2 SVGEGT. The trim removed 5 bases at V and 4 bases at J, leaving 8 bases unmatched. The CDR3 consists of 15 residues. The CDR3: CASSPPGQGRYEQYF. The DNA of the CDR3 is TGTGCCAGCAGTCCGCCGGGACAGGGGAGGTACGAGCAGTACTTC.

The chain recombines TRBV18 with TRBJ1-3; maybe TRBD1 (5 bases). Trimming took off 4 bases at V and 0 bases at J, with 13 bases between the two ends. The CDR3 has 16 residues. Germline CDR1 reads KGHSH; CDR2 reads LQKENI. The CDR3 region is CASSLLDSRSGNTIYF. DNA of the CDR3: TGTGCCAGCTCACTACTCGACAGCCGCTCTGGAAACACCATATATTTT.

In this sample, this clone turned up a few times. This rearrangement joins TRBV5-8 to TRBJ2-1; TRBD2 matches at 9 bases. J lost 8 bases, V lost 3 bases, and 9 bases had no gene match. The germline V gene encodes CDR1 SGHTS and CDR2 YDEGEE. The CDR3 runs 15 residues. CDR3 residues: CASSSGLAGNHEQFF. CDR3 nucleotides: TGTGCCAGCAGCTCAGGTCTAGCGGGGAACCATGAGCAGTTCTTC.

CDR3 region: CASRQGPSNTGELFF. The CDR3 nucleotides read TGTGCCAGTAGACAGGGGCCCTCGAACACCGGGGAGCTGTTTTTT. The chain joins TRBV19 to TRBJ2-2; 7 bases fit TRBD1. V gave up 6 bases and J gave up 0 bases; unmatched junction bases: 4. CDR3 length: 15 amino acids. The germline V gene has CDR1 LNHDA and CDR2 SQIVND (reference sequence).

The CDR3 DNA is TGTGCCAGCAGCCCGAGTATGACAGGGTTTGACTATGGCTACACCTTC. Translated: CASSPSMTGFDYGYTF. The genes are TRBV7-8 and TRBJ1-2; 7 bases fit TRBD1. Germline CDR1 reads SGHVS; CDR2 reads FQNEAQ. After removal of 5 bases from V and 3 bases from J, the junction contained 12 bases not matched to a gene. CDR3 size: 16 residues.

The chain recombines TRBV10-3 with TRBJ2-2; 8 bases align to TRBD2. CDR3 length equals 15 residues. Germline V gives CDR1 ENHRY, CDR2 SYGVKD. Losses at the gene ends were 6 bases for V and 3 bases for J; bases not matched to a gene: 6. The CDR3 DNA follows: TGTGCCATCAGAACAGCGGGGGCCGACACCGGGGAGCTGTTTTTT. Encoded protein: CAIRTAGADTGELFF.

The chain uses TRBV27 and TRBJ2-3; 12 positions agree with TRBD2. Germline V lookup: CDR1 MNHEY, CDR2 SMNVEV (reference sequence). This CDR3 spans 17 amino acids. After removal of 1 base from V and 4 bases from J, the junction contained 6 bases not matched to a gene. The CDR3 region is CASSLFPSGGAADTQYF. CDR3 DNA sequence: TGTGCCAGCAGTTTATTCCCTAGCGGGGGGGCCGCAGATACGCAGTATTTT.